The source of this TCR beta chain is a study of blood T cell repertoires in COVID-19. The trim removed 5 bases at V and 3 bases at J, leaving 7 bases unmatched. The CDR3 is 15 amino acids. Germline CDR1 is MNHEY and CDR2 is SVGEGT. TCRdb keeps only in-frame clones here, not all; method: immunoSEQ multiplex PCR. The sample yields fewer than 350,000 clones, approximately 91% seen once. Sequencing was performed on PBMCs or T cells enriched from blood (not recorded which). The clonotype comes from a man aged 55-75 years who had recovered from COVID-19. The chain recombines TRBV6-2 or TRBV6-3 with TRBJ2-7; 10 nucleotides agree with TRBD2. CDR3 sequence: CASSKSSGRSYEQYF. DNA of the CDR3: TGTGCCAGCAGTAAATCTAGCGGGAGAAGCTACGAGCAGTACTTC.